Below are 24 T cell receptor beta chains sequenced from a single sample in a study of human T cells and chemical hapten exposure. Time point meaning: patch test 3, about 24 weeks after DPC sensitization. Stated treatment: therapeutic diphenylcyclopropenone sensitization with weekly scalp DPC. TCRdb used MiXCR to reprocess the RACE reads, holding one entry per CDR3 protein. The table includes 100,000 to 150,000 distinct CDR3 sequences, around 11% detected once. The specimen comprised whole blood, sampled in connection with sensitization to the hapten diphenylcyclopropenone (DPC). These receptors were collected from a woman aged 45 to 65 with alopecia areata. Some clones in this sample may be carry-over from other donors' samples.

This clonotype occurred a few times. The CDR3 loop reads CASSLPGQGSYEQYF. DNA of the CDR3: TGTGCCAGCAGCTTACCGGGACAGGGCTCCTACGAGCAGTACTTC. J is TRBJ2-7 and V is TRBV5-4, with 9 positions matching TRBD1. Trimming cost V 2 bases and J 0 bases; bases outside gene matches: 3. The CDR3 runs 15 residues. CDR1 and CDR2 (germline): SGHNT, YYREEE (reference sequence).

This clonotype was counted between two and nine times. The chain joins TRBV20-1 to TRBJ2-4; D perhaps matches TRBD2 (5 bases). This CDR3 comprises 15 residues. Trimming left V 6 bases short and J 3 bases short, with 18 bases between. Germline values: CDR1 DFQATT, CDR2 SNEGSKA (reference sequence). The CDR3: CSARPRRDVKNIQYF. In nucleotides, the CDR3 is TGCAGTGCCCGGCCGCGACGGGATGTCAAAAACATTCAGTACTTC.

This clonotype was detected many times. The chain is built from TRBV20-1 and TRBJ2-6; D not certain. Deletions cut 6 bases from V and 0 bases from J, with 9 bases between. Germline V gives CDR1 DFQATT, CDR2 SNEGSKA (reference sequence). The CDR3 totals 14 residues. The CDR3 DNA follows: TGCAGTGCCACCCCCGGCTCTGGGGCCAACGTCCTGACTTTC. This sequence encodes CSATPGSGANVLTF.

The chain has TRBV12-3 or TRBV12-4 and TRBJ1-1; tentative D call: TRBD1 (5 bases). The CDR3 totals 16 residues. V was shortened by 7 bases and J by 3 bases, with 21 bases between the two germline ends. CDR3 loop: CASISSGGVGYTEAFF. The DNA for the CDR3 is TGTGCCAGCATCTCCTCGGGGGGAGTGGGATACACTGAAGCTTTCTTT.

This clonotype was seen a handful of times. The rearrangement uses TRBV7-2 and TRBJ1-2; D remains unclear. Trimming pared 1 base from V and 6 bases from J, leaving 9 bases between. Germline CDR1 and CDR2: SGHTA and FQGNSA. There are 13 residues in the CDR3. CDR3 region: CASSLGGPDGYTF. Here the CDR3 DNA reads TGTGCCAGCAGCTTAGGAGGTCCCGATGGCTACACCTTC. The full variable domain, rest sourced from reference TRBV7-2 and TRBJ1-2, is GAGVSQSPSNKVTEKGKDVELRCDPISGHTALYWYRQSLGQGLEFLIYFQGNSAPDKSGLPSDRFSAERTGGSVSTLTIQRTQQEDSAVYLCASSLGGPDGYTFGSGTRLTVV.

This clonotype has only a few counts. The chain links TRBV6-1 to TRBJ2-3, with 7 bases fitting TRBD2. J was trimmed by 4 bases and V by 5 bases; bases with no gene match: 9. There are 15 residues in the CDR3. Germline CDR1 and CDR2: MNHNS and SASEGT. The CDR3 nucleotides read TGTGCCAGCAGTTTTGAAGCGGGATCCGCAGATACGCAGTATTTT. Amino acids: CASSFEAGSADTQYF.

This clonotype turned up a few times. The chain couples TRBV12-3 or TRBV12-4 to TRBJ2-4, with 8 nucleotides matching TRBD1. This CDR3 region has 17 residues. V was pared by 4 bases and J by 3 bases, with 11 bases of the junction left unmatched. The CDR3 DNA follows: TGTGCCAGCAGTTGGGGACAGGCAAAAGAGGACAAAAACATTCAGTACTTC. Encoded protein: CASSWGQAKEDKNIQYF.

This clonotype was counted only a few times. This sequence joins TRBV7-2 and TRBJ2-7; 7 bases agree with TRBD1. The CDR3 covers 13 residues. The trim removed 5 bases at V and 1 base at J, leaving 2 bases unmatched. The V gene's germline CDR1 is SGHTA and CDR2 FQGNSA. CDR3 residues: CASSTTGSYEQYF. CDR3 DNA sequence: TGTGCCAGCAGCACGACAGGGTCCTACGAGCAGTACTTC.

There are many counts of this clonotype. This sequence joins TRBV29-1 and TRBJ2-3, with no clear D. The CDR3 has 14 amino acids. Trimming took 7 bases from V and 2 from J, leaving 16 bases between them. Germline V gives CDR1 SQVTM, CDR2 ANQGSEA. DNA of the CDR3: TGCAGCGCGTCCGGAACCTTACTCACAGATACGCAGTATTTT. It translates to CSASGTLLTDTQYF.

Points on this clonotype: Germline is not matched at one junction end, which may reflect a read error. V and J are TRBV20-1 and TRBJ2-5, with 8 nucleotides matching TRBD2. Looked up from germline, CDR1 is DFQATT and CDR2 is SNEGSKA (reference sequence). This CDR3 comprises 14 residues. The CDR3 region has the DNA TGCAGTGCTCGAGAGGCGGGGGGACAAGAGACCCAGTACTTC. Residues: CSAREAGGQETQYF.

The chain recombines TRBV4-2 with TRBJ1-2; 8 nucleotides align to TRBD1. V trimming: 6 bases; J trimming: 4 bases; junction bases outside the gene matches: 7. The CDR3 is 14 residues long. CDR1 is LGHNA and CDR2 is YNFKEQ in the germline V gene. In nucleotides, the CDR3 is TGTGCCAGCAGTCAGCCGGGACAGGTCTATGGCTACACCTTC. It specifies CASSQPGQVYGYTF.

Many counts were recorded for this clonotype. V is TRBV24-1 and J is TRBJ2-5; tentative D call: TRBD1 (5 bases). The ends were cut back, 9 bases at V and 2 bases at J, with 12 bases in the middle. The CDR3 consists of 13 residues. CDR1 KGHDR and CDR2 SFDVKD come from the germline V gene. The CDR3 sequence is CATGQGLQETQYF. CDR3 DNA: TGTGCCACCGGGCAGGGATTACAAGAGACCCAGTACTTC.

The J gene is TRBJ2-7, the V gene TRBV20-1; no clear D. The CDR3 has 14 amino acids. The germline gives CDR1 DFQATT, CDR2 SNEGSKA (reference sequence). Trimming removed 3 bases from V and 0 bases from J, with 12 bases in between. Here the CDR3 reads CSASVPGPSYEQYF. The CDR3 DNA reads TGCAGTGCTAGTGTGCCCGGGCCCTCCTACGAGCAGTACTTC.

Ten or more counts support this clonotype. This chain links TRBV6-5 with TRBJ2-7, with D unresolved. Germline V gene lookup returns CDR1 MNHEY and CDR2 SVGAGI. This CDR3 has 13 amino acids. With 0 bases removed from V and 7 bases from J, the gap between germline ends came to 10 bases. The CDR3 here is CASSYSSVREQYF. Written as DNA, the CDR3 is TGTGCCAGCAGTTACTCGTCGGTTAGGGAGCAGTACTTC.

In DNA, the CDR3 is TGTGCCAGCAGTTCCCTGGGAACCTACAATGAGCAGTTCTTC. This encodes CASSSLGTYNEQFF. The chain couples TRBV7-9 to TRBJ2-1; D is ambiguous. Trimming shortened V by 6 bases and J by 2 bases, and 11 bases separated the two germline ends. The CDR3 has 14 residues. CDR1 SEHNR and CDR2 FQNEAQ come from the germline V gene (reference sequence).

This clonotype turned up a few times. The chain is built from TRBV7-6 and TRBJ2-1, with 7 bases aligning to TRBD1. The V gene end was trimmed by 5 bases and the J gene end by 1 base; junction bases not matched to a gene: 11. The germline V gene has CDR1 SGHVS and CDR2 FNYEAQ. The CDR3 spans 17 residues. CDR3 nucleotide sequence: TGTGCCAGCAGCACAGGGACAGTCAAATGGTCCTACAATGAGCAGTTCTTC. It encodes CASSTGTVKWSYNEQFF.

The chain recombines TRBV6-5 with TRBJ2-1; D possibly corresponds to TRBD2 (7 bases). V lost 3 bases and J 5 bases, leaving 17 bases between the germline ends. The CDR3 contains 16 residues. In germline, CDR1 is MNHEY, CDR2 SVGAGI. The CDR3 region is CASSYSAGAGDNEQFF. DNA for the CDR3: TGTGCCAGCAGTTATTCTGCGGGGGCCGGGGACAATGAGCAGTTCTTC.

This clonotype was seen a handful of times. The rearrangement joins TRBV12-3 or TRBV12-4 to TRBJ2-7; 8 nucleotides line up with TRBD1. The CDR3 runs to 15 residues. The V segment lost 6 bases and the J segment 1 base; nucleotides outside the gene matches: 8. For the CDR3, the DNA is TGTGCCAGCAGCTCAGGGGGCCGGGGATCCTACGAGCAGTACTTC. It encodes CASSSGGRGSYEQYF.

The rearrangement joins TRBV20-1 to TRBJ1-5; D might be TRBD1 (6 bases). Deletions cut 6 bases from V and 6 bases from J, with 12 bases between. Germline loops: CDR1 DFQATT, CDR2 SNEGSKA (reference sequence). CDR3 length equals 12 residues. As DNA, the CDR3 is TGCAGTGCACGACAGGCGGGTCAGCCCCAGCATTTT. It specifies CSARQAGQPQHF.

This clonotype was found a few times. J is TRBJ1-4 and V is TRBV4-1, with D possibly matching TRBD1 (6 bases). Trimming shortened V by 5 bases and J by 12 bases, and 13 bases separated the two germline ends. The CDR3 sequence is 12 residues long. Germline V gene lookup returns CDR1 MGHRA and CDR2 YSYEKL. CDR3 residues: CASSLRRGELFF. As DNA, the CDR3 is TGCGCCAGCAGCTTACGAAGGGGGGAACTGTTTTTT.

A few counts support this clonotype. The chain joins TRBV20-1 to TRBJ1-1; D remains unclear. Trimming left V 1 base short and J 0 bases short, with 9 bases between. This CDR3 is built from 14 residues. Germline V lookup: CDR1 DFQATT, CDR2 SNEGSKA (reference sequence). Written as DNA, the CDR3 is TGCAGTGCTAGAGGCCCGATTCTGAACACTGAAGCTTTCTTT. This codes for CSARGPILNTEAFF.

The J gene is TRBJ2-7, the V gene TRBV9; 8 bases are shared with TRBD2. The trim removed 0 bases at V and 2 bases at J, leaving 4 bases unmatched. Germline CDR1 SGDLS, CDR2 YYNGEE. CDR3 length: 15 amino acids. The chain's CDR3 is CASSVGTSGPYEQYF. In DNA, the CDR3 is TGTGCCAGCAGCGTAGGAACTAGCGGACCCTACGAGCAGTACTTC.

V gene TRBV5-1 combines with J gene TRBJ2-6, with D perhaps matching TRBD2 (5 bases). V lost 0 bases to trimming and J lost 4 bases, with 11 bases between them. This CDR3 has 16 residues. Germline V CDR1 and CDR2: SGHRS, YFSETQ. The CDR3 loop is CASSLEIGVGANVLTF. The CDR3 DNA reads TGCGCCAGCAGCTTGGAGATCGGGGTCGGGGCCAACGTCCTGACTTTC.

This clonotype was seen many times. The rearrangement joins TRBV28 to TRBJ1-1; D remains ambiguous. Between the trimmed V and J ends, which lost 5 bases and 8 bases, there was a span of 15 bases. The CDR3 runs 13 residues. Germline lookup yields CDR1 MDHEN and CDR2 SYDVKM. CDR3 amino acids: CASSPSDGGEAFF. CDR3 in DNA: TGTGCCAGCAGTCCCTCGGACGGAGGAGAAGCTTTCTTT.